This TCR beta chain appears in the sequencing data of a study of prognosis after radiotherapy for stage I lung cancer. Germline values: CDR1 SGHKS, CDR2 YYEKEE (reference sequence). Trimming cost V 2 bases and J 0 bases, with 6 bases left between them. This CDR3 spans 15 amino acids. A note on this clonotype: Its antigen is not identified.

Amplification of TCR beta CDR3 from genomic DNA used two-round multiplex PCR. Every TRBV and TRBJ gene had its own specific primer in first-round PCR. TCRdb itself ran the multiplex PCR reads through MiXCR, one entry per CDR3 protein. This sample yields 11,000 to 15,000 distinct CDR3 sequences, of which around three fifths are seen a single time; under 30% belongs to the top ten. General study findings and limits: TRBV and TRBJ gene usage reportedly differed between patients with and without metastases.

The V and J genes are TRBV5-5 and TRBJ1-6; D is ambiguous. The starting material was PBMCs, obtained before or after stereotactic body radiation therapy (not recorded which). This TCR was sampled from a donor over 45 with non-small cell lung cancer. The CDR3 is CASSFESSYNSPLHF. CDR3 in DNA: TGTGCCAGCAGCTTTGAGAGCTCCTATAATTCACCCCTCCACTTT.